These T cell receptor beta chains were read from a single sample in a study of graft-versus-host responses after intestinal transplantation. The assay was immunoSEQ multiplex PCR, and TCRdb's table has in-frame clones only and misses some. The table includes under 95,000 clones, about four fifths detected once. What these receptors recognize is not known. This specimen was unstimulated CD4+ T cells sorted from spleen or lymph node cells, taken before intestinal transplant. These receptors were obtained from a human donor who received an intestinal transplant. Both conserved end residues are part of each CDR3. Each record gives: D gene, V gene, clone size, J gene, CDR3 DNA, CDR3 protein. The D gene is left open where the match is weak. Rows give clone size only sometimes, using once, few, many, or a class for an expanded clone.

d_call: NA; v_call: TRBV7-2; clone_size: NA; j_call: TRBJ2-3; cdr3_nt: TGTGCCAGCAGCCCGGGCTTACGGGATGCAGATACGCAGTATTTT; cdr3_aa: CASSPGLRDADTQYF
d_call: NA; v_call: TRBV5-1; clone_size: few; j_call: TRBJ2-5; cdr3_nt: TGCGCCAGCAGCTTGATAGGACTATCGGGGGAGACCCAGTACTTC; cdr3_aa: CASSLIGLSGETQYF
d_call: TRBD1; v_call: TRBV5-1; clone_size: NA; j_call: TRBJ1-2; cdr3_nt: TGCGCCAGCAGCGAGGTCCCCACCGGACAGGGGGCACGTGGCTACACCTTC; cdr3_aa: CASSEVPTGQGARGYTF
d_call: TRBD1; v_call: TRBV4-1; clone_size: many; j_call: TRBJ1-2; cdr3_nt: TGCGCCAGCAGCCACCCAGACAGGGGCTGGGGCTACACCTTC; cdr3_aa: CASSHPDRGWGYTF
d_call: TRBD2; v_call: TRBV6-1; clone_size: NA; j_call: TRBJ2-3; cdr3_nt: TGTGCCAGCAGTGTCACTAGCGGGAGGAGCACAGATACGCAGTATTTT; cdr3_aa: CASSVTSGRSTDTQYF
d_call: NA; v_call: TRBV7-2; clone_size: NA; j_call: TRBJ2-7; cdr3_nt: TGTGCCAGCAGCTTAGGGAGTTCGCCCTACGAGCAGTACTTC; cdr3_aa: CASSLGSSPYEQYF
d_call: TRBD1; v_call: TRBV27; clone_size: NA; j_call: TRBJ1-2; cdr3_nt: TGTGCCAGCAGGACGACAGGGGGCTGGTATGGCTACACCTTC; cdr3_aa: CASRTTGGWYGYTF
d_call: TRBD2; v_call: TRBV7-3; clone_size: NA; j_call: TRBJ2-2; cdr3_nt: TGTGCCAGCAGCCCGGGACTACCGAGGACCGGGGAGCTGTTTTTT; cdr3_aa: CASSPGLPRTGELFF
d_call: NA; v_call: TRBV7-9; clone_size: NA; j_call: TRBJ1-1; cdr3_nt: TGTGCCAGCAGCTTTCAGGGAAACACTGAAGCTTTCTTT; cdr3_aa: CASSFQGNTEAFF
d_call: TRBD2; v_call: TRBV4-1; clone_size: few; j_call: TRBJ2-5; cdr3_nt: TGCGCCAGCAGCCTGGGGACTAGCGGGAGCGAGACCCAGTACTTC; cdr3_aa: CASSLGTSGSETQYF
d_call: NA; v_call: TRBV11-2; clone_size: NA; j_call: TRBJ2-2; cdr3_nt: TGTGCCAGCAGCCTCCGGGGGGCAAACACCGGGGAGCTGTTTTTT; cdr3_aa: CASSLRGANTGELFF
d_call: NA; v_call: TRBV2; clone_size: NA; j_call: TRBJ1-5; cdr3_nt: TGTGCCAGCAGTCCTAGGGGGAATAGCAATCAGCCCCAGCATTTT; cdr3_aa: CASSPRGNSNQPQHF
d_call: TRBD1; v_call: TRBV10-3; clone_size: once; j_call: TRBJ1-3; cdr3_nt: TGTGCCATCAGTGGGGGACAGAACTCTGGAAACACCATATATTTT; cdr3_aa: CAISGGQNSGNTIYF
d_call: TRBD1; v_call: TRBV2; clone_size: NA; j_call: TRBJ2-2; cdr3_nt: TGTGCCAGCAGTATAGACAGGGGGCGCACGATATCCACCGGGGAGCTGTTTTTT; cdr3_aa: CASSIDRGRTISTGELFF
d_call: TRBD2; v_call: TRBV27; clone_size: NA; j_call: TRBJ2-3; cdr3_nt: TGTGCCAGCAGTTTAAAGAGCGGGGGGGGAACAGATACGCAGTATTTT; cdr3_aa: CASSLKSGGGTDTQYF
d_call: NA; v_call: TRBV28; clone_size: NA; j_call: TRBJ2-4; cdr3_nt: TGTGCCAGCAGCCTTCTCAGGGGAGCCAAAAACATTCAGTACTTC; cdr3_aa: CASSLLRGAKNIQYF
d_call: TRBD2; v_call: TRBV29-1; clone_size: NA; j_call: TRBJ2-2; cdr3_nt: TGCAGAGGTGGGCTAGCGGGGCGCATTTCCCGGGAGCTGTTTTTT; cdr3_aa: CRGGLAGRISRELFF
d_call: NA; v_call: TRBV7-8; clone_size: once; j_call: TRBJ2-7; cdr3_nt: TGTGCCAGCAGCTTAGGGACGGGAACCTACGAGCAGTACTTC; cdr3_aa: CASSLGTGTYEQYF
d_call: NA; v_call: TRBV4-1; clone_size: NA; j_call: TRBJ2-1; cdr3_nt: TGCGCCAGCAGGGTAGGGGCCCAGCAGTTCTTC; cdr3_aa: CASRVGAQQFF
d_call: NA; v_call: TRBV28; clone_size: NA; j_call: TRBJ2-7; cdr3_nt: TGTGCCAGCACACTAAGGAGAAGCTACGAGCAGTACTTC; cdr3_aa: CASTLRRSYEQYF
d_call: NA; v_call: TRBV15; clone_size: NA; j_call: TRBJ1-5; cdr3_nt: TGTGCCACCAGGCCGGGACTTGAAAATCAGCCCCAGCATTTT; cdr3_aa: CATRPGLENQPQHF
d_call: NA; v_call: TRBV5-1; clone_size: NA; j_call: TRBJ2-3; cdr3_nt: TGCGCCAGCAGCTTGGCTGCAGGGTCATCAGATACGCAGTATTTT; cdr3_aa: CASSLAAGSSDTQYF
d_call: TRBD1; v_call: TRBV5-1; clone_size: NA; j_call: TRBJ2-5; cdr3_nt: TGCGCCAGCGGAGGGACAGGGGGCATCTTGGAGACCCAGTACTTC; cdr3_aa: CASGGTGGILETQYF
d_call: NA; v_call: TRBV5-5; clone_size: NA; j_call: TRBJ1-1; cdr3_nt: TGTGCCAGCAGGAAAGGGACAAACACTGAAGCTTTCTTT; cdr3_aa: CASRKGTNTEAFF
d_call: NA; v_call: TRBV5-1; clone_size: NA; j_call: TRBJ2-7; cdr3_nt: TGCGCCAGCAGCTTGGGTGCCTCCGGGGGCTACGAGCAGTACTTC; cdr3_aa: CASSLGASGGYEQYF
d_call: NA; v_call: TRBV4-2; clone_size: NA; j_call: TRBJ2-7; cdr3_nt: TGTGCCAGCAGCCAAGATTCAGGCCCATGGTACGAGCAGTACTTC; cdr3_aa: CASSQDSGPWYEQYF
d_call: TRBD1; v_call: TRBV19; clone_size: NA; j_call: TRBJ2-4; cdr3_nt: TGTGCCAGTAGTAGAGGGGGCTCGGGACAAAACATTCAGTACTTC; cdr3_aa: CASSRGGSGQNIQYF
d_call: NA; v_call: TRBV7-3; clone_size: NA; j_call: TRBJ2-1; cdr3_nt: TGTGCCAGCAGCCCGGGACTGTGGGGTGAGCAGTTCTTC; cdr3_aa: CASSPGLWGEQFF
d_call: NA; v_call: TRBV5-1; clone_size: NA; j_call: TRBJ1-2; cdr3_nt: TGCGCCAGCAGCTGGGATCCAGACAGTTACTATGGCTACACCTTC; cdr3_aa: CASSWDPDSYYGYTF
d_call: TRBD1; v_call: TRBV6-4; clone_size: NA; j_call: TRBJ1-1; cdr3_nt: TGTGCCAGCACCCCGCAGGGGGCCACTGAAGCTTTCTTT; cdr3_aa: CASTPQGATEAFF
d_call: TRBD2; v_call: TRBV18; clone_size: NA; j_call: TRBJ2-1; cdr3_nt: TGTGCCAGCTCCCCCAGCGGGGGGGCCTACAATGAGCAGTTCTTC; cdr3_aa: CASSPSGGAYNEQFF
d_call: TRBD2; v_call: TRBV30; clone_size: NA; j_call: TRBJ2-3; cdr3_nt: TGTGCCTGGAGTGGGACTAGCGGAGATACGCAGTATTTT; cdr3_aa: CAWSGTSGDTQYF
d_call: TRBD1; v_call: TRBV7-9; clone_size: NA; j_call: TRBJ1-1; cdr3_nt: TGTGCCAGCAGCTCGACAGGGTTGAACACTGAAGCTTTCTTT; cdr3_aa: CASSSTGLNTEAFF
d_call: NA; v_call: TRBV28; clone_size: NA; j_call: TRBJ2-3; cdr3_nt: TGTGCCAGCAGTTTTACGGGAGGCACAGATACGCAGTATTTT; cdr3_aa: CASSFTGGTDTQYF
d_call: TRBD2; v_call: TRBV27; clone_size: once; j_call: TRBJ2-5; cdr3_nt: TGTGCCAGCAGTTTTTACGGGAGGGGAGAGACCCAGTACTTC; cdr3_aa: CASSFYGRGETQYF